This T cell receptor beta chain was recorded in a study of cytomegalovirus exposure and HLA in healthy donors. The PCR made use of 60 Vbeta and 13 Jbeta primers. Data came from immunoSEQ multiplex PCR; TCRdb stores just in-frame clones and leaves some out. Here the sample spans 95,000 to 150,000 clones, 66% being singletons. CDR1 is LGHNA and CDR2 is YNFKEQ in the germline V gene. The CDR3 is 15 residues long. Losses at the gene ends were 5 bases for V and 4 bases for J; bases not matched to a gene: 10. The specimen sequenced was PBMCs. The rearrangement uses TRBV4-2 and TRBJ2-5, with 7 bases that match TRBD2. The clonotype comes from a man aged 18 to 29 in good health and CMV-seronegative. Here the CDR3 reads CASSSRLGGTETQYF. For the CDR3, the DNA is TGTGCCAGCAGCTCAAGACTGGGGGGGACAGAGACCCAGTACTTC.